The sequence of this TCR beta chain was determined in a study of T cells in Graves' hyperthyroidism and ophthalmopathy. The study, taken as a whole, reports: Among thyroid clonotypes expanded above 0.001, most also appeared in blood.

TCR beta CDR3 region amplification was performed from RNA transcripts. With the HTBI primer set, the TCR CDR3 went through a first round of RT-PCR. Each CDR3 protein is one row after TCRdb ran MiXCR on the multiplex PCR reads. The profile shows some 400,000 distinct CDR3 sequences, approximately 12% of them singletons. Patients between 18 and 65 years old had hyperthyroidism, newly diagnosed and lasting under 2 months. Orbital computed tomography, thyroid ultrasound, serum thyroxine and TRAb, and clinical symptoms together informed the diagnoses. The blood was taken when hyperthyroidism was first diagnosed, before any ophthalmopathy symptoms showed up. Germline CDR1 reads SGHRS; CDR2 reads YFSETQ. This CDR3 contains 13 residues. The ends were cut back, 4 bases at V and 9 bases at J, with 17 bases in the middle. This clonotype was recorded many times. Its specificity is unknown.

The chain has TRBV5-1 and TRBJ2-7, with D perhaps TRBD1 (5 bases). The sequenced sample consisted of blood. The sequence derives from a man aged 25 to 40 with Graves' hyperthyroidism that later progressed to Graves' ophthalmopathy. The CDR3 nucleotides read TGCGCCAGCAGCCCGACGCCACAGGCCTGGCAGTACTTC. Translating gives CASSPTPQAWQYF.